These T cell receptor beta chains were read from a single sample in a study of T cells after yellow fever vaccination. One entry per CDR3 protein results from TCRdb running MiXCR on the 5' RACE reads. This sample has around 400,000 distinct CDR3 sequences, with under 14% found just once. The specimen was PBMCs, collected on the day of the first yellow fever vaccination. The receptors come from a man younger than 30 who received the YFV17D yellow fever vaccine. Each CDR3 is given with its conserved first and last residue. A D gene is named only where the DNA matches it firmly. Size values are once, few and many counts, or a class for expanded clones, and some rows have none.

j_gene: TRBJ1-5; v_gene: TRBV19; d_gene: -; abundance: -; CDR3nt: TGTGCCAGTAGGAGAGGACGGCTCAATCAGCCCCAGCATTTT; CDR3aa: CASRRGRLNQPQHF
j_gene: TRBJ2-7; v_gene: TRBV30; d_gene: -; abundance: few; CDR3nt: TGTGCCTGGAGTCCCTCGGGCGAGCAGTACTTC; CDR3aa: CAWSPSGEQYF
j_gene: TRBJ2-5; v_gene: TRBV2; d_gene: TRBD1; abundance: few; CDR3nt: TGTGCCAGCAGTCTCCCCCTGACAGGGTCGGAGGAGACCCAGTACTTC; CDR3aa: CASSLPLTGSEETQYF
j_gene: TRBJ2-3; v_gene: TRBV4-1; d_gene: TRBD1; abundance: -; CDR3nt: TGCGCCAGCAGCCACCTCAGGGGGACGACAGATACGCAGTATTTT; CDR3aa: CASSHLRGTTDTQYF
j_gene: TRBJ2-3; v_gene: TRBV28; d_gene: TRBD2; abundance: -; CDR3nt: TGTGCCAGCACCTCCCTGGGGGGGGGGGGATTCACAGATACGCAGTATTTT; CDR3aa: CASTSLGGGGFTDTQYF
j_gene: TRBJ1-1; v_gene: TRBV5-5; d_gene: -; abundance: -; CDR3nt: TGTGCCAGCAGCTTTACGGCCCACACTGAAGCTTTCTTT; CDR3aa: CASSFTAHTEAFF
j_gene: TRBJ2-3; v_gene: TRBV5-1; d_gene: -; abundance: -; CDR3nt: TGCGCCAGCGGGCATAGCACAGATACGCAGTATTTT; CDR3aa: CASGHSTDTQYF
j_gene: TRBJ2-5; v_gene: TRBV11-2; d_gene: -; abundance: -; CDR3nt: TGTGCCAGCAGCTTAGATAAATGGAGGGCGGGTTCAGAGACCCAGTACTTC; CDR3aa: CASSLDKWRAGSETQYF
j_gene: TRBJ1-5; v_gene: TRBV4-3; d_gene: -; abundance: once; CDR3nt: TGCGCCAGCAGCCAAGGTCCAGGGTCGAGCAATCAGCCCCAGCATTTT; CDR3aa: CASSQGPGSSNQPQHF
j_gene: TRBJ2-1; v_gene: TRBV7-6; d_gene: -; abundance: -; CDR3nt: TGTGCCAGCAGCTTAAGATGGCAGTCAGATGAGCAGTTCTTC; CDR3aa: CASSLRWQSDEQFF
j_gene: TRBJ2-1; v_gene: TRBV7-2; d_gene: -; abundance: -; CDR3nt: TGTGCCAGCAGCTTGAGGTTCATCTCCTACAATGAGCAGTTCTTC; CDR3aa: CASSLRFISYNEQFF
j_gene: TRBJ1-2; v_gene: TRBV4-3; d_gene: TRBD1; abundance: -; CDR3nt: TGCGCCAGCAGCACCCGACAGGGGGAAGGCTACACCTTC; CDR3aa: CASSTRQGEGYTF
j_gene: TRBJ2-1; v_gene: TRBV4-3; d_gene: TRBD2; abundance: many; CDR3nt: TGCGCCAGCAGCCAAGATCCGGGGGGCTACAATGAGCAGTTCTTC; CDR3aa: CASSQDPGGYNEQFF
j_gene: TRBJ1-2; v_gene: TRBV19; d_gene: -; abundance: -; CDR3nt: TGTGCCAGTACCGTGGGGTCGGTCTATGGCTACACCTTC; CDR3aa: CASTVGSVYGYTF
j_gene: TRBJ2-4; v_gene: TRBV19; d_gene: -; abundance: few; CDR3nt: TGTGCCAGTAGTACACCCGCCCTTGGGGCCAAAAACATTCAGTACTTC; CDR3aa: CASSTPALGAKNIQYF
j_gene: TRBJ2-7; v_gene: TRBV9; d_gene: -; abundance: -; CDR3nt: TGTGCCAGCAGCCCCAGAGCGGGCAGGAGCTCCTACGAGCAGTACTTC; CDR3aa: CASSPRAGRSSYEQYF
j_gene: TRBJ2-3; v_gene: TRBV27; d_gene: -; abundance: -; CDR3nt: TGTGCCAGCAGTTTATATCTGTTGGGCACAGATACGCAGTATTTT; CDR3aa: CASSLYLLGTDTQYF
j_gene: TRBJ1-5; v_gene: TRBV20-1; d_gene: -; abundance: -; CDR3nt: TGCAGTGCCTCGGGACTCCCGTCCCATAGCAATCAGCCCCAGCATTTT; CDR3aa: CSASGLPSHSNQPQHF
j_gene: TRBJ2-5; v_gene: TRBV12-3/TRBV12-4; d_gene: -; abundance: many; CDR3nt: TGTGCCAGCAGTTTAAATGGACAGACGGCCCAGTACTTC; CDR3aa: CASSLNGQTAQYF
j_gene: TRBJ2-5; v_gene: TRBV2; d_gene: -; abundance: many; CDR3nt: TGTGCCAGCAGTGAAATTTGGGACGGTCTAGGAACCCAGTACTTC; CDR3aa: CASSEIWDGLGTQYF
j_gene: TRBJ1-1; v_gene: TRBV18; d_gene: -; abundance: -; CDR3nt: TGTGCCAGCTCATTTACAGGTGGAATGACTGAAGCTTTCTTT; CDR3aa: CASSFTGGMTEAFF
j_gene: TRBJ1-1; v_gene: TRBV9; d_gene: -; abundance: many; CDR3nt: TGTGCCAGCAGCGTAGTAATCTTACAGGGTTTCGACACTGAAGCTTTCTTT; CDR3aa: CASSVVILQGFDTEAFF
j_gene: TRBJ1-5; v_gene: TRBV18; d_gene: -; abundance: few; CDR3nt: TGTGCCAGCTCACCACCCGGGGCAGGCCGCGGTCAGCCCCAGCATTTT; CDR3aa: CASSPPGAGRGQPQHF
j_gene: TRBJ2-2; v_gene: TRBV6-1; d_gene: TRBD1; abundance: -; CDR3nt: TGTGCCAGCAGCCCGACAGGGGGCGCGACCGGGGAGCTGTTTTTT; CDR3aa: CASSPTGGATGELFF
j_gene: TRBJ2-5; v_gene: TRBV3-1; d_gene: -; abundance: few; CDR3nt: TGTGCCAGCAGCCCCGGGGTGGCAGGCCAAGAGACCCAGTACTTC; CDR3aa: CASSPGVAGQETQYF
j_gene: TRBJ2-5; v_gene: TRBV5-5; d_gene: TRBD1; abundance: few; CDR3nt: TGTGCCAGCAGCCCCGGGACAGGGCCAGAGACCCAGTACTTC; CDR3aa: CASSPGTGPETQYF
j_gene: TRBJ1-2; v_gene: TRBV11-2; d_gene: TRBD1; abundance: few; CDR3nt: TGTGCCAGCAGCCCAGACAGGGCCCCCGGCTACACCTTC; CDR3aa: CASSPDRAPGYTF
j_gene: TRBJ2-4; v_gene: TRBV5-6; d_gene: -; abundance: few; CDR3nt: TGTGCCAGCAGCTTGGGACAAAACATTCAGTACTTC; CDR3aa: CASSLGQNIQYF
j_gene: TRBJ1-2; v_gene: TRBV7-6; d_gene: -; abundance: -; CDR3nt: TGTGCCAGCAGCTTAGGGACTCATAACTATGGCTACACCTTC; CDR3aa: CASSLGTHNYGYTF
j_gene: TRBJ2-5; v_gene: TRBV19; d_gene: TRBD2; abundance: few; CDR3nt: TGTGCCAGTAGTATAAGCGGGGGGACGGAGACCCAGTACTTC; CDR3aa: CASSISGGTETQYF
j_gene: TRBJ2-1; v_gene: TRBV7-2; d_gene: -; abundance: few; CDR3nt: TGTGCCAGCAGCTTATTTATTGATAATGAGCAGTTCTTC; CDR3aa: CASSLFIDNEQFF
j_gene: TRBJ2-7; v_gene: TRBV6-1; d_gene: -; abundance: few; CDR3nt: TGTGCCAGTCGAACCGGGACTCCGGCCCCCTACGAGCAGTACTTC; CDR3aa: CASRTGTPAPYEQYF
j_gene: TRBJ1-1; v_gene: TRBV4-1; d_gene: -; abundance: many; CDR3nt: TGCGCCAGCAGCCAAGACTCAGGATTTGGTAAGGCTTTCTTT; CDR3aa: CASSQDSGFGKAFF
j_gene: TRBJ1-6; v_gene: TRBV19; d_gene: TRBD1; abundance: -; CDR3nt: TGTGCCAGTAGCTTCGACAGGGCCCGTAATTCACCCCTCCACTTT; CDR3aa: CASSFDRARNSPLHF
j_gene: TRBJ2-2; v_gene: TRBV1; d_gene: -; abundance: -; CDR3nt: TGCACCAGCAGCGGACCGGGACTAGCGGGGGGGAACACCGGGGAGCTGTTTTTT; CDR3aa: CTSSGPGLAGGNTGELFF
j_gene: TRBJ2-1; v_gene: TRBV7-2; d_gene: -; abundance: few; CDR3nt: TGTGCCAGCAGCTTATGGAAAGGTTTCTACAATGAGCAGTTCTTC; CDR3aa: CASSLWKGFYNEQFF
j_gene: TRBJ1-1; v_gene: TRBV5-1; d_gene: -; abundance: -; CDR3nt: TGCGCCAGCAGCTTGCTGCTGAGGACTGAAGCTTTCTTT; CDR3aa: CASSLLLRTEAFF
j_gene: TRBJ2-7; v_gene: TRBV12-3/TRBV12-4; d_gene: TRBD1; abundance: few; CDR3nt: TGTGCCAGCAGTACAGGGGTAGCTTTGAACGAGCAGTACTTC; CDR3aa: CASSTGVALNEQYF
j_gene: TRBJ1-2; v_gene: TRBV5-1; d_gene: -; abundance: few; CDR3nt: TGCGCCAGCAGCTTGGGGGACCCGGATTTCGGTGGCTACACCTTC; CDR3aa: CASSLGDPDFGGYTF
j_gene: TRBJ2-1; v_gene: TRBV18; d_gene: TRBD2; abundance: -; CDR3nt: TGTGCCAGCTCACCACCGGGACTAGCGGGGGCTTACTACAATGAGCAGTTCTTC; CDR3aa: CASSPPGLAGAYYNEQFF
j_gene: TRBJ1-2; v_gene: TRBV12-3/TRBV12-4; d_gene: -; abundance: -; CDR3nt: TGTGCCAGCACGGACTCGTTTGGCTACACCTTC; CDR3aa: CASTDSFGYTF
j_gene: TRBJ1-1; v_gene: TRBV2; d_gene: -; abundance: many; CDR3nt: TGTGCCAGCACAGCCGAAGGGGGGAACACTGAAGCTTTCTTT; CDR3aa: CASTAEGGNTEAFF